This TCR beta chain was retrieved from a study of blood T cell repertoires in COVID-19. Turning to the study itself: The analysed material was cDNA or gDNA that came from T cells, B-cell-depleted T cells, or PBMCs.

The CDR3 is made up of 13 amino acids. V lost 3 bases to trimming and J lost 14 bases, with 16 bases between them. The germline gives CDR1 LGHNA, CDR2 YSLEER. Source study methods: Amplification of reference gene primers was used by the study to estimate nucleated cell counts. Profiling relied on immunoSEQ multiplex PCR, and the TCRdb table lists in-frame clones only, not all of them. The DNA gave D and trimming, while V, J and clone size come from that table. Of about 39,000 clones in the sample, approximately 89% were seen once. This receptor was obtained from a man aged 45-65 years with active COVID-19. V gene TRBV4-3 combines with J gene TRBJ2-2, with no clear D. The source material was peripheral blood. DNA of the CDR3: TGCGCCAGCAGCCAGGAATCTCGGAGCAGACTGTTTTTT. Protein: CASSQESRSRLFF.